The TCR beta chain under discussion was sequenced for a study of blood T cell repertoires in COVID-19. About the research overall: The study drew acute and convalescent COVID-19 samples from the United States, Italy and Spain.

This clone was seen a handful of times. CDR3 length equals 15 residues. Germline V lookup: CDR1 SGHVS, CDR2 FQNEAQ. V dropped 5 bases and J dropped 2; count of bases not matched to a gene: 5. The method was immunoSEQ multiplex PCR; TCRdb's version includes in-frame clones alone and lacks a portion of them. The sample includes about 70,000 clones, around three quarters of them seen just once. The sample comprised peripheral blood. The TCR comes from a woman older than 75 with active or convalescent COVID-19. The V call is TRBV7-8, the J call TRBJ2-2, with 7 bases matching TRBD2. This chain's CDR3 is CASSPGGGNTGELFF. In DNA, the CDR3 is TGTGCCAGCAGCCCTGGGGGGGGAAACACCGGGGAGCTGTTTTTT.